This TCR beta chain derives from a study of PD-L1 blockade in urothelial cancer. Whole-study findings and limits: Durable-benefit cases showed more tumor-associated blood clone expansion at 3 weeks.

The method was immunoSEQ multiplex PCR; TCRdb's version includes in-frame clones alone and lacks a portion of them. Found here are about 39,000 clones, 85% to 90% of them singletons; the top ten hold about 1.9%. Each patient gave between 1 and 8 samples of peripheral blood mononuclear cells, which were collected pretreatment and during treatment. The germline gives CDR1 SGHVS, CDR2 FQNEAQ. CDR3 size: 16 residues. The V segment lost 5 bases and the J segment 5 bases; nucleotides outside the gene matches: 7. As to this clone: Its antigen is not identified.

This clonotype was sampled from a man between 60 and 70 years old with urothelial cancer. The sample in question was PBMCs, obtained around atezolizumab (anti-PD-L1) treatment. This rearrangement joins TRBV7-8 to TRBJ2-1; 12 bases line up with TRBD2. CDR3: CASSLRLAGVHNEQFF. The CDR3 region has the DNA TGTGCCAGCAGCCTTCGACTAGCGGGAGTTCACAATGAGCAGTTCTTC.